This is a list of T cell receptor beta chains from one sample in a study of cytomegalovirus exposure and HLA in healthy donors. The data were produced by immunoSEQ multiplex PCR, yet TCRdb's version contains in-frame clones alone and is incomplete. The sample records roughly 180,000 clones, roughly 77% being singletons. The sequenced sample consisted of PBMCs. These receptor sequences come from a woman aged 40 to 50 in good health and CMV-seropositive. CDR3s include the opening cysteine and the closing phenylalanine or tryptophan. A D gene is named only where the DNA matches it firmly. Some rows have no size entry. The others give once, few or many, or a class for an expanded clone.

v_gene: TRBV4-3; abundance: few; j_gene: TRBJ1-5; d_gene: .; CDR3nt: TGCGCCAGCAGCCAATCCGGGGGGGCTTATCAGCCCCAGCATTTT; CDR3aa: CASSQSGGAYQPQHF
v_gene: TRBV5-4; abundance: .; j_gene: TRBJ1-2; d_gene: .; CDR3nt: TGTGCCAGCAGCACGGACAGTTTCTATGGCTACACCTTC; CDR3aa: CASSTDSFYGYTF
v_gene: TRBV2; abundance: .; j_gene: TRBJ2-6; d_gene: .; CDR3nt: TGTGCCAGCAGTGAGCGGAGCTCTGGGGCCAACGTCCTGACTTTC; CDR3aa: CASSERSSGANVLTF
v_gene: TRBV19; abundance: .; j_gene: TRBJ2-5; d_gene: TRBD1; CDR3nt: TGTGCCAGTAGAAATCCGGGACAGGGAAAAGAGACCCAGTACTTC; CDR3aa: CASRNPGQGKETQYF
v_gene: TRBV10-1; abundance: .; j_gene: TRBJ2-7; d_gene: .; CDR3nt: TGCGCCAGCAGCCCCATAAGCGGGCCCTTCTCCTACGAGCAGTACTTC; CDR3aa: CASSPISGPFSYEQYF
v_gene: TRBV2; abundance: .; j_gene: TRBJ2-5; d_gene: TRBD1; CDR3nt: TGTGCCAGCAGTGTAACCGAGCCGGGACAGGGGACCCAGTACTTC; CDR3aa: CASSVTEPGQGTQYF
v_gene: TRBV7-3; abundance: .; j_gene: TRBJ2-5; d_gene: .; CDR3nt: TGTGCCAGCAGCTCCGGGACACACCCGCAAGAGACCCAGTACTTC; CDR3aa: CASSSGTHPQETQYF
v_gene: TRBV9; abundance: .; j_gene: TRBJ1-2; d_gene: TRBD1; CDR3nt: TGTGCCAGCAGCGGAGGACAGGGAAGCTATGGCTACACCTTC; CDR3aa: CASSGGQGSYGYTF
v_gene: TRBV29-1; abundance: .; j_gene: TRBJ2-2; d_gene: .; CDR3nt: TGCAGCGCGTCCCGGCGGGACCGAGGCACCGGGGAGCTGTTTTTT; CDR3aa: CSASRRDRGTGELFF
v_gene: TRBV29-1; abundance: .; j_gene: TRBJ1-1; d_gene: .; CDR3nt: TGCAGCGTTGAAGGACTACAGGGTTTTTTCACTGAAGCTTTCTTT; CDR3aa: CSVEGLQGFFTEAFF
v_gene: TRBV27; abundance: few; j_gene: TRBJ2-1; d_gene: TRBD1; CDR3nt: TGTGCCAGCAGTACCACCGGGACAGGGGGCTTCTATGAGCAGTTCTTC; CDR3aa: CASSTTGTGGFYEQFF
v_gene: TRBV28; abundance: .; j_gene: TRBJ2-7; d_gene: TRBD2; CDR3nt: TGTGCCAGTAGCGGGTTCTACGAGCAGTACTTC; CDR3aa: CASSGFYEQYF
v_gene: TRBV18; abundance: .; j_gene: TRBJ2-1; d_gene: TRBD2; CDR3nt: TGTGCCAGCTCACTAGCGGGAGGAGGACGCAATGAGCAGTTCTTC; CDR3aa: CASSLAGGGRNEQFF
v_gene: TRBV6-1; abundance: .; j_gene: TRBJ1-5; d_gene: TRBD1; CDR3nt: TGTGCCAGCAGGACAGGGATTTATAGCAATCAGCCCCAGCATTTT; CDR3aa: CASRTGIYSNQPQHF
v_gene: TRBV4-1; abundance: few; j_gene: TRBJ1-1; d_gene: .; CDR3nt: TGCGCCAGCAGCCAACCAGAGAAACTCAGGTCCGGAGCTTTCTTT; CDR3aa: CASSQPEKLRSGAFF
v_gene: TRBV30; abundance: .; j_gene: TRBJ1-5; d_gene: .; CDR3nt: TGTGCCTGGAGTGTAACTTGGAGCAATCAGCCCCAGCATTTT; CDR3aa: CAWSVTWSNQPQHF
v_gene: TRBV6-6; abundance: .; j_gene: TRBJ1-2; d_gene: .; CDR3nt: TGTGCCAGCAGGTCGGACAGTCAAGGGGTAGGCTACACCTTC; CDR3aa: CASRSDSQGVGYTF
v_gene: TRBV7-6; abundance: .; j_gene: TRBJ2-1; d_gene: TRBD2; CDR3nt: TGTGCCAGCAGCTTCGCGGGAGCCTACAATGAGCAGTTCTTC; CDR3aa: CASSFAGAYNEQFF
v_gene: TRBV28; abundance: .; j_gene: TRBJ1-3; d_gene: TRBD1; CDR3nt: TGTGCCAGCAGAGACGGGACAGCAAGTGGAAACACCATATATTTT; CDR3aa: CASRDGTASGNTIYF
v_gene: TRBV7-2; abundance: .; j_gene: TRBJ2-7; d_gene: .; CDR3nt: TGTGCCAGCAGCTTAGATTTTTCGAGCGACGAGCAGTACTTC; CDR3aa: CASSLDFSSDEQYF
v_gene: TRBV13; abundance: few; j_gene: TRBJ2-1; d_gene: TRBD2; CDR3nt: TGTGCCAGCAGCTTAGTGACTAGCGGGTCTGAGCAGTTCTTC; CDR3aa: CASSLVTSGSEQFF
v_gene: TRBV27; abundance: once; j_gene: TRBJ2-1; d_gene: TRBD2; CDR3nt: TGTGCCAGCATCCCAGGGCGCGGGCGGGAGGGCCCCTACAATGAGCAGTTCTTC; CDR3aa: CASIPGRGREGPYNEQFF
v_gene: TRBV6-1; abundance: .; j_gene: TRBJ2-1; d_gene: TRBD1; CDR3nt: TGTGCCAGCAGTGCCGTGTGGACAGGGGGCAATGAGCAGTTCTTC; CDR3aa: CASSAVWTGGNEQFF
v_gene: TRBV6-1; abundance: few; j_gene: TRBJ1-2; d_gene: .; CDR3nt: TGTGCCAGCACCAGACAGGCAAATGGCTACACCTTC; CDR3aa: CASTRQANGYTF
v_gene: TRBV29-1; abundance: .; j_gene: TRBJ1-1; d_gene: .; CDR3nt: TGCAGCGTTGGGGTTCCGGGGTCCATGAACACTGAAGCTTTCTTT; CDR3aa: CSVGVPGSMNTEAFF
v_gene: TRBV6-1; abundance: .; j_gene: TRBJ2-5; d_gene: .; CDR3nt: TGTGCCAGCAGTGAGTTCCAGGCCGGAATAGCCCAGTACTTC; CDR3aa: CASSEFQAGIAQYF
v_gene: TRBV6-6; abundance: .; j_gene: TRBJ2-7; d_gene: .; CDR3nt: TGTGCCAGCGCCAAAGGGGCGACAGGTTCCTACGAGCAGTACTTC; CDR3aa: CASAKGATGSYEQYF
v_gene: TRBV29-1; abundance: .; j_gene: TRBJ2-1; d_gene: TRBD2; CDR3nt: TGCAGCGTTGAGATAGCGGGAGGGTACAATGAGCAGTTCTTC; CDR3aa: CSVEIAGGYNEQFF
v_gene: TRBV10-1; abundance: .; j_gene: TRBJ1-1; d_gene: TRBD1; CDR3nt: TGCGCCAGCAGTGAACAGACAGGGGGCGCGGGAGCTTTCTTT; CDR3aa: CASSEQTGGAGAFF
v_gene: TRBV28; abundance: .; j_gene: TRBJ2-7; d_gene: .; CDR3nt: TGTGCCAGCAGCACCTCTAGTAACGAGCAGTACTTC; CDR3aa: CASSTSSNEQYF
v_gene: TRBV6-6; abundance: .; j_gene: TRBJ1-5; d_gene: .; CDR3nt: TGTGCCAGCAGTCGAGATCAGCCCCAGCATTTT; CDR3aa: CASSRDQPQHF
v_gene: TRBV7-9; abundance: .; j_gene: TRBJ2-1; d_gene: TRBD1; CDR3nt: TGTGCCAGCAGCTTGGGACAGGGTCACAATGAGCAGTTCTTC; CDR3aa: CASSLGQGHNEQFF
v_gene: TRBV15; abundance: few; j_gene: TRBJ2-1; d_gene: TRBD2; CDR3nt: TGTGCCACCAGCAGACTAACTAGCGGGATTGACTATGAGCAGTTCTTC; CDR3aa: CATSRLTSGIDYEQFF
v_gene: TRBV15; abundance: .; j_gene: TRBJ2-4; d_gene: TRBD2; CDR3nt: TGTGCCACCAGCAGAGACCCCCTCGGGGGAGGGGCCAAAAACATTCAGTACTTC; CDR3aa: CATSRDPLGGGAKNIQYF
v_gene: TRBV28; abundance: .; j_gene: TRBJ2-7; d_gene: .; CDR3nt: TGTGCCAGCAGATCCACCTACGAGCAGTACTTC; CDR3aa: CASRSTYEQYF
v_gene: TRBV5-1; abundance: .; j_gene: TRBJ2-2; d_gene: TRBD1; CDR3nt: TGCGCCAGCAGCTTTAGGACAGGGGGCACCGGGGAGCTGTTTTTT; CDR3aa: CASSFRTGGTGELFF
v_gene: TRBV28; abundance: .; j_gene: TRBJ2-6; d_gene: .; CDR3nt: TGTGCCAGCAGTTTGTACGGCTCTGGGGCCAACGTCCTGACTTTC; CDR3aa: CASSLYGSGANVLTF
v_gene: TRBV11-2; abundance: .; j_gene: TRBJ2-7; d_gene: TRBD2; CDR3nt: TGTGCCAGCAAGGCGGGAGGGTCCTACGAGCAGTACTTC; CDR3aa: CASKAGGSYEQYF
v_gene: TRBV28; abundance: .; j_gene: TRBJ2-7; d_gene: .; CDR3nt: TGTGCCAGCAGACTCAAACGGGGAGGGCAGTACTTC; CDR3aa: CASRLKRGGQYF
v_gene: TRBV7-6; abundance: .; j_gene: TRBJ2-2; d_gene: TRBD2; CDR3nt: TGTGCCACAACCCCCCTAGCGGGAGGGGACACCGGGGAGCTGTTTTTT; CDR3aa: CATTPLAGGDTGELFF
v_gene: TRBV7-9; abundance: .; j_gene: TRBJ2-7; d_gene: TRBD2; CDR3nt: TGTGCCAGCAGGACTAGCGGAGCCTACGAGCAGTACTTC; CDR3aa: CASRTSGAYEQYF
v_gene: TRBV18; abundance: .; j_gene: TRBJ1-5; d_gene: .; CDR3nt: TGTGCCAGCTCCGTTTCCGGTGGTAATCAGCCCCAGCATTTT; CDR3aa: CASSVSGGNQPQHF
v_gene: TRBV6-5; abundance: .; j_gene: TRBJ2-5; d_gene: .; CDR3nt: TGTGCCAGCAGTTACTCGCAGGGGCTCGAGACCCAGTACTTC; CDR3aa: CASSYSQGLETQYF
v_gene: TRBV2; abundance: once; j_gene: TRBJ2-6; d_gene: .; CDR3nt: TGTGCCAGCAGCCGGGACTCTGGGGCCAACGTCCTGACTTTC; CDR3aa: CASSRDSGANVLTF
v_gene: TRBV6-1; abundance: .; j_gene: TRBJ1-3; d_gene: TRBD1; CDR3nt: TGTGCCAGCAGTGAACTGGGGACAGGCCGGGTTTCTGGAAACACCATATATTTT; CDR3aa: CASSELGTGRVSGNTIYF
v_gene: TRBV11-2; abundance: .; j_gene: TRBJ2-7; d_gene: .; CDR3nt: TGTGCCAGCAGCTTCGCGAGTTCCTACGAGCAGTACTTC; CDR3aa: CASSFASSYEQYF
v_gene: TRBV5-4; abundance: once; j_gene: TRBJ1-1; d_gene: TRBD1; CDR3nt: TGTGCCAGCAGCTTGGGGCAGGGGGTAATCACTGAAGCTTTCTTT; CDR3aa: CASSLGQGVITEAFF
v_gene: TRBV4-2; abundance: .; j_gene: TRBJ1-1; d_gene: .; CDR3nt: TGTGCCAGCAGCACTAGGGGACTCAAAAACACTGAAGCTTTCTTT; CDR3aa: CASSTRGLKNTEAFF
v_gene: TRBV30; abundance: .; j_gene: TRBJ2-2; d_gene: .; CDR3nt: TGTGCCTGGAGTATCCAGGGCACCGGGGAGCTGTTTTTT; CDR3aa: CAWSIQGTGELFF
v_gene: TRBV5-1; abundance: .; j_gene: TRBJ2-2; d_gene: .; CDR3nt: TGCGCCAGCAGGACCCTTGCGACTTCCGGGGAGCTGTTTTTT; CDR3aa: CASRTLATSGELFF
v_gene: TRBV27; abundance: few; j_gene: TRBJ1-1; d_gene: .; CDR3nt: TGTGCCAGCAGTTTCCATACTGGGAACACTGAAGCTTTCTTT; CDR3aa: CASSFHTGNTEAFF
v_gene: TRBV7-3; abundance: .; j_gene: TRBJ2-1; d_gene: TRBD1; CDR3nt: TGTGCCAGCAGAGGGACAGATTACAATGAGCAGTTCTTC; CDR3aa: CASRGTDYNEQFF
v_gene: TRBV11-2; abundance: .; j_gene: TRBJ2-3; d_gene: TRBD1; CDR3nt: TGTGCCAGCAGCTTACTCGCAGGGGGCGGCACAGATACGCAGTATTTT; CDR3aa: CASSLLAGGGTDTQYF
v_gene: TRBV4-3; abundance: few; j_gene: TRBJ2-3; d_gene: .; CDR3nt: TGCGCCAGCAGCCATCTGACTAGTGGCACAGATACGCAGTATTTT; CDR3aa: CASSHLTSGTDTQYF
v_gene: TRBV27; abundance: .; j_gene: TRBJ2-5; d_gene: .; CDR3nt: TGTGCCAGCAGTTTATACGACAGATCATCGGGAGAGACCCAGTACTTC; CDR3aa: CASSLYDRSSGETQYF
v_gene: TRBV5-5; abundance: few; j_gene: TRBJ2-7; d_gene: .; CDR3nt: TGTGCCAGCAGCTTGGGACAGTTTATCTACGAGCAGTACTTC; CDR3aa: CASSLGQFIYEQYF
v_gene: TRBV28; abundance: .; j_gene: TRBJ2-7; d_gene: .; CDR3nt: TGTGCCAGCAGTTCCGCCCCGACAGACGAGCAGTACTTC; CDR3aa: CASSSAPTDEQYF
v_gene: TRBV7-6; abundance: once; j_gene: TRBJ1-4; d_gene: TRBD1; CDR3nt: TGTGCCAGCAGCAAGCGACAGGGAGTTAATGAAAAACTGTTTTTT; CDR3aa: CASSKRQGVNEKLFF
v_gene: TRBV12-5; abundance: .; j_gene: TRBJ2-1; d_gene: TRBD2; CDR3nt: TGTGCTAGTGGTTTGGTACTAGCGGGAGCCTACAATGAGCAGTTCTTC; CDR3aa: CASGLVLAGAYNEQFF